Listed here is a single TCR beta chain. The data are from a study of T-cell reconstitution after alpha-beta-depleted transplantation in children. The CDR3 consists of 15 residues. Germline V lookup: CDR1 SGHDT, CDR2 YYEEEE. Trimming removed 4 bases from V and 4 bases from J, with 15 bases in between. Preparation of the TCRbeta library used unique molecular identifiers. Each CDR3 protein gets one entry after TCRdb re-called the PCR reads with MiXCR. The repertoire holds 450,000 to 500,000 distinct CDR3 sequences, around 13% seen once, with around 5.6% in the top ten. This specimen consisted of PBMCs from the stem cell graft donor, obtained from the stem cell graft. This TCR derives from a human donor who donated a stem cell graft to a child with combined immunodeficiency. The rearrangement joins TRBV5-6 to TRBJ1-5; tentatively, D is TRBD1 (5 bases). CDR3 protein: CASSTAGTGNQPQHF. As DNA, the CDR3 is TGTGCCAGCAGCACAGCGGGGACGGGAAATCAGCCCCAGCATTTT.